These 8 T cell receptor beta chains came from one sample sequenced in a study of shared clonotypes between healthy human individuals. The protocol was immunoSEQ multiplex PCR, while the TCRdb copy is restricted to in-frame clones and leaves out a portion. The table lists approximately 480,000 clones, about 80% of them singletons. The specimen was PBMCs. These receptors were obtained from a woman in her thirties or forties in good health. Some clones in this sample may be carry-over from other donors' samples.

The chain combines TRBV15 with TRBJ2-2; TRBD2 aligns across 12 bases. CDR3 size: 15 residues. J was trimmed by 6 bases and V by 3 bases; bases with no gene match: 2. The germline V gene encodes CDR1 LNHNV and CDR2 YYDKDF (reference sequence). The CDR3 spells CATSSGLAGPGELFF. The CDR3 coding sequence is TGTGCCACCAGCAGCGGACTAGCGGGACCCGGGGAGCTGTTTTTT.

This clone was counted between two and nine times. V is TRBV30 and J is TRBJ2-3, with 12 bases fitting TRBD2. In germline, CDR1 is GTSNPN, CDR2 SVGIG (reference sequence). This CDR3 has 15 residues. V lost 3 bases to trimming and J lost 0 bases; unmatched junction nucleotides: 1. The CDR3 DNA reads TGTGCCTGGAGGGGGACTAGCGGGAGCACAGATACGCAGTATTTT. It is translated as CAWRGTSGSTDTQYF.

Ten or more counts support this clone. This rearrangement joins TRBV2 to TRBJ2-3; 9 positions match TRBD2. The trim removed 8 bases at V and 2 bases at J, leaving 8 bases unmatched. This CDR3 spans 15 amino acids. Germline lookup yields CDR1 SNHLY and CDR2 FYNNEI. DNA for the CDR3: TGTGCCAGCCGCGAGCGGGAGGCAACCACAGATACGCAGTATTTT. Translated: CASREREATTDTQYF.

V gene TRBV7-2 combines with J gene TRBJ1-2; perhaps TRBD1 as D (6 bases). The V end lost 5 bases, the J end lost 10 bases, and 20 bases lay between the germline ends. This CDR3 spans 14 amino acids. Per germline, CDR1 SGHTA and CDR2 FQGNSA. As DNA, the CDR3 is TGTGCCAGCAGCCCGATTAGTGGGACAAGCCCCTACACCTTC. This sequence encodes CASSPISGTSPYTF.

The V gene is TRBV30, the J gene TRBJ1-4; tentative D call: TRBD1 (5 bases). CDR3 length equals 17 residues. Germline CDR1 and CDR2: GTSNPN and SVGIG (reference sequence). The V gene lost 0 bases and the J gene lost 0 bases, with 14 bases spanning the gap. CDR3 DNA: TGTGCCTGGAGTGTAGCAGGGTTTATATCAACTAATGAAAAACTGTTTTTT. This sequence encodes CAWSVAGFISTNEKLFF.

This chain connects TRBV6-1 to TRBJ2-6; D possibly corresponds to TRBD2 (6 bases). Germline-derived CDR1 and CDR2 are MNHNS and SASEGT. CDR3 length: 15 residues. The ends were cut back, 3 bases at V and 0 bases at J, with 6 bases in the middle. The CDR3 DNA is TGTGCCAGCAGTGAGCGGGACTCTGGGGCCAACGTCCTGACTTTC. As protein: CASSERDSGANVLTF.

The chain recombines TRBV2 with TRBJ1-1; no clear D gene. Germline values: CDR1 SNHLY, CDR2 FYNNEI. The V end was cut by 4 bases, the J end by 1 base, with 13 bases between. The CDR3 runs 15 residues. The CDR3 loop reads CASSVYTITNTEAFF. CDR3 DNA sequence: TGTGCCAGCAGTGTATACACCATAACGAACACTGAAGCTTTCTTT.

By share of the sample, this clone is medium-sized. The chain carries TRBV2 and TRBJ2-1; weak D call: TRBD1 (6 bases). CDR1 is SNHLY and CDR2 is FYNNEI in the germline V gene. Trimming cost V 8 bases and J 5 bases, with 13 bases left between them. CDR3 length: 13 amino acids. CDR3 sequence reads: CASEGTHNNEQFF. The CDR3 DNA sequence: TGTGCCAGCGAGGGGACACATAACAATGAGCAGTTCTTC.